The next 10 T cell receptor beta chains were all read from a single sample in a study of blood T cell repertoires in COVID-19 (dated by TCRdb to about 2020). The library was obtained by the immunoSEQ multiplex PCR assay. TCRdb's version of the immuneACCESS table is confined to in-frame rearrangements and falls short of the full clone set. An unresolved V gene accounts for under half of the shortfall where checked; the remainder is of unknown origin. For this sample the table gives under 200,000 clones, of which around 80% were detected only once. 5% to 8.5% of the sample lies in the top ten. The specimen sequenced was peripheral blood. The receptors were gathered from a man aged 65 to 85 with active or convalescent COVID-19.

Of note for this clone: The same CDR3 arises from other DNA sequences in this sample as well. The rearrangement uses TRBV27 and TRBJ1-1; D is ambiguous. Trimming pared 0 bases from V and 1 base from J, leaving 3 bases between. CDR1 is MNHEY, CDR2 SMNVEV, per germline (reference sequence). This CDR3 has 13 residues. CDR3 sequence reads: CASSLSRNTEAFF. The CDR3 coding sequence is TGTGCCAGCAGTTTATCTAGGAACACTGAAGCTTTCTTT.

V is TRBV18 and J is TRBJ2-1; 10 bases are a match to TRBD2. Germline V gene sequence: CDR1 KGHSH, CDR2 LQKENI. This CDR3 spans 15 amino acids. Unmatched junction bases numbered 5, after V lost 3 bases and J lost 6 bases. CDR3: CASSPTSGNTNEQFF. The CDR3 bases are TGTGCCAGCTCACCTACTAGCGGGAATACCAATGAGCAGTTCTTC. The whole variable domain, filled in from reference TRBV18 and TRBJ2-1, reads NAGVMQNPRHLVRRRGQEARLRCSPMKGHSHVYWYRQLPEEGLKFMVYLQKENIIDESGMPKERFSAEFPKEGPSILRIQQVVRGDSAAYFCASSPTSGNTNEQFFGPGTRLTVL.

The V and J genes are TRBV30 and TRBJ1-5; D perhaps matches TRBD1 (5 bases). Trimming left V 4 bases short and J 2 bases short, with 12 bases between. Germline lookup yields CDR1 GTSNPN and CDR2 SVGIG (reference sequence). CDR3 length: 14 amino acids. CDR3 sequence reads: CAWTHGGGNQPQHF. The CDR3 nucleotides read TGTGCCTGGACCCACGGGGGAGGCAATCAGCCCCAGCATTTT.

DNA of the CDR3: TGTGCCAGCAGCGGGGGTGGGCAGGGGGCTCAGCCCCAGCATTTT. This gives the protein CASSGGGQGAQPQHF. The V and J genes are TRBV5-8 and TRBJ1-5; 8 nucleotides agree with TRBD1. Germline-derived CDR1 and CDR2 are SGHTS and YDEGEE. This CDR3 has 15 amino acids. V was pared by 4 bases and J by 6 bases, with 9 bases of the junction left unmatched.

This chain uses TRBV4-2 with TRBJ1-2; 8 bases map to TRBD1. The germline V gene encodes CDR1 LGHNA and CDR2 YNFKEQ. Losses at the gene ends were 4 bases for V and 7 bases for J; bases not matched to a gene: 14. This CDR3 region has 16 residues. The CDR3 loop reads CASSLHEDREGGGYTF. As DNA, the CDR3 is TGTGCCAGCAGCCTCCATGAGGACAGGGAAGGAGGTGGCTACACCTTC.

The J gene is TRBJ2-7, the V gene TRBV20-1, with 9 bases aligning to TRBD1. The CDR3 runs to 15 residues. Germline V gives CDR1 DFQATT, CDR2 SNEGSKA (reference sequence). Trimming removed 3 bases from V and 7 bases from J; junction bases left unmatched: 13. CDR3 in amino acids: CSASIPTGGLREQYF. In nucleotides, the CDR3 is TGCAGTGCTAGTATCCCTACAGGGGGCTTGAGGGAGCAGTACTTC.

The rearrangement links TRBV21-1 to TRBJ1-4; TRBD1 is the table's D call and was not checked against the DNA. TRBV21-1 is deemed a pseudogene. There are 16 residues in the CDR3. The CDR3 DNA reads as TGTGCCAGCAGCACTGATACAGGGGAAGCTAATGAAAAACTGTTTTTT. It translates to CASSTDTGEANEKLFF.

The chain links TRBV5-1 to TRBJ1-2, with 12 positions matching TRBD1. The J segment lost 4 bases and the V segment lost 6 bases, leaving 10 bases of the junction unmatched. The germline V gene encodes CDR1 SGHRS and CDR2 YFSETQ. This CDR3 has 16 amino acids. CDR3 loop: CASTLSGTGGGYGYTF. The CDR3, as DNA: TGCGCCAGCACCTTATCGGGGACAGGGGGCGGCTATGGCTACACCTTC.

The rearrangement uses TRBV3-1 (or the pseudogene TRBV3-2) and TRBJ2-7; TRBD1 matches at 8 bases. Germline loops: CDR1 LGHDT, CDR2 YNNKEL (reference sequence). This CDR3 contains 15 residues. J gave up 5 bases and V 1 base, and 7 bases lay outside the gene matches. CDR3 DNA sequence: TGTGCCAGCAGCCAAGGTCCGGACAGGGTTGACGAGCAGTACTTC. This gives the protein CASSQGPDRVDEQYF.

This clone was found a few times. CDR3 in amino acids: CASSPTGTDTQYF. The CDR3 DNA reads TGCGCCAGCAGCCCGACGGGGACAGATACGCAGTATTTT. The rearrangement uses TRBV5-1 and TRBJ2-3; D might be TRBD2 (5 bases). CDR3 length: 13 residues. Germline V lookup: CDR1 SGHRS, CDR2 YFSETQ. Trimming stripped 4 bases from V and 3 bases from J, with 9 bases between.